This TCR beta chain was identified in a study of blood T cell repertoires in COVID-19. Here immunoSEQ multiplex PCR was the method, and the copy in TCRdb shows in-frame clones only, minus some. This sample carries about 230,000 clones, approximately 88% of them seen once, and the ten largest clones take around 26%. The length of the CDR3 is 14 residues. Germline CDR1 and CDR2: SQVTM and ANQGSEA. Trimming cost V 5 bases and J 1 base; bases outside gene matches: 2. This clone appeared once. The chain recombines TRBV29-1 with TRBJ2-2, with 9 nucleotides matching TRBD1. The TCR originated in a man aged 40-50 years with acute or convalescent COVID-19. The sequenced sample was peripheral blood. The chain's CDR3 is CSVQGQGNTGELFF. The CDR3 DNA reads as TGCAGCGTTCAGGGACAGGGGAACACCGGGGAGCTGTTTTTT.